The rows below give T cell receptor beta chains drawn from one sample of a study of blood T cells in healthy people across ages. TCRdb recomputed calls from the 5' RACE reads with MiXCR, one row per CDR3 protein. The repertoire has just under 550,000 distinct CDR3 sequences, 24% of them found once; the top ten carry 7.5% to 9%. A further study also used this sample, focusing on T cells of mothers and their children.

The material sequenced was blood. The receptor source for this set is a boy between 10 and 17 years old in good health. Each CDR3 is given with its conserved first and last residue. A D gene is named only where the DNA matches it firmly. Only part of the rows carry a size: once, few, many, or a class if the clone is expanded.

>-|TRBV27|TRBJ2-3|TRBD2
TGTGCCAGCAGTTTAAGAAGGACTAGCCGAACCACAGATACGCAGTATTTT
CASSLRRTSRTTDTQYF
>-|TRBV28|TRBJ1-2|-
TGTGCCAGCCGGGGAGGTCTCATCTATGGCTACACCTTC
CASRGGLIYGYTF
>-|TRBV7-8|TRBJ2-5|TRBD2
TGTGCCAGCAGCTTAGATCCTAGCGGGACCTGGGGGGAGTACTTC
CASSLDPSGTWGEYF
>-|TRBV20-1|TRBJ2-3|-
TGCAGCGCTAGAGACCGGGGCTCTAGCCCAAACGGCGTTACGCAGTATTTT
CSARDRGSSPNGVTQYF
>-|TRBV7-2|TRBJ2-7|TRBD2
TGTGCCAGCAGTATGAGCGGGAGGGCCCGCGAGCAGTACTTC
CASSMSGRAREQYF
>few|TRBV6-2/TRBV6-3|TRBJ2-1|TRBD2
TGTGCCAGCAGGGTTAGCGGGGGCTACAATGAGCAGTCCTTC
CASRVSGGYNEQSF
>few|TRBV20-1|TRBJ1-4|TRBD1
TGCAGTGCTAGAGCTCCGGGGGGGACAGCTAATGAAAAACTGTTTTTT
CSARAPGGTANEKLFF
>-|TRBV30|TRBJ2-3|-
TGTGCCTGGAGCTTAGACTTCTTTGCGCAGTATTTT
CAWSLDFFAQYF
>-|TRBV25-1|TRBJ2-1|-
TGTGCCAGCAGTGTGACAGGCGCCTCCTACAATGAGCAGTTCTTC
CASSVTGASYNEQFF
>-|TRBV11-2|TRBJ2-5|-
TGTGCCAGCAGCTTAATGATCGCCCAAGAGACCCAGTACTTC
CASSLMIAQETQYF
>few|TRBV11-3|TRBJ2-1|TRBD1
TGTGCCAGCAGTCGCGACAGGGGCCTTTACAATGAGCAGTTCTTC
CASSRDRGLYNEQFF
>once|TRBV13|TRBJ1-1|TRBD1
TGTGCCAGCAGCTCGGACAGGCCGGGCGAAGCTTTCTTT
CASSSDRPGEAFF
>few|TRBV9|TRBJ1-2|-
TGTGCCAGCAGCGTAGATACGGACTATGGCTACACCTTC
CASSVDTDYGYTF
>once|TRBV12-3/TRBV12-4|TRBJ1-1|-
TGTGCCAGCGAGTGGGGGGGGGAGAACACTGAAGCTTTCTTT
CASEWGGENTEAFF
>many|TRBV20-1|TRBJ1-1|-
TGCAGTGCTAGAGTGGGGGGGCTCGTCACTGAAGCTTTCTTT
CSARVGGLVTEAFF
>few|TRBV4-3|TRBJ2-2|TRBD1
TGCGCCAGCAGCCCGACAGGGGTGTCGAACACCGGGGAGCTGTTTTTT
CASSPTGVSNTGELFF
>-|TRBV5-1|TRBJ2-1|-
TGCGCCAGCAAAATCTACCCCCTTTACAATGAGCAGTTCTTC
CASKIYPLYNEQFF
>-|TRBV20-1|TRBJ1-2|TRBD1
TGCAGTGCTAGGGACAGGGTGTCTGGCTACACCTTC
CSARDRVSGYTF
>-|TRBV20-1|TRBJ2-1|TRBD2
TGCAGTGCTAGAGATATGACTAGCGGGAGGATCTACAATGAGCAGTTCTTC
CSARDMTSGRIYNEQFF
>many|TRBV5-1|TRBJ1-4|-
TGCGCCAGCAGCTTGAAGTGGCAGACGAATGAAAAACTGTTTTTT
CASSLKWQTNEKLFF
>once|TRBV7-9|TRBJ2-1|-
TGTGCCAGCACCACGGTCCCGTCTAGTGGGCAGTTCTTC
CASTTVPSSGQFF
>-|TRBV9|TRBJ2-5|-
TGTGCCAGCAGCGTAGCCGGTGGCGGTAAGCAGTACTTC
CASSVAGGGKQYF
>-|TRBV7-8|TRBJ2-1|-
TGTGCCAGCAGCTTCATTCCTGATGAGCAGTTCTTC
CASSFIPDEQFF
>few|TRBV25-1|TRBJ2-7|TRBD1
TGTGCCAGCAGTGAATTAGTATGGCAGGGGGCCGCGTACTTC
CASSELVWQGAAYF
>-|TRBV12-3/TRBV12-4|TRBJ2-2|-
TGTGCCAGCAGAGGCTTGGCAGAGCAGGTTACCGGGGAGCTGTTTTTT
CASRGLAEQVTGELFF
>few|TRBV6-2/TRBV6-3|TRBJ2-3|-
TGTGCCAGCAGTTACGTGGGGGATACGCAGTATTTT
CASSYVGDTQYF
>-|TRBV11-1|TRBJ2-7|TRBD2
TGTGCCAGCACCCAGACCTCGACAGCGACTAGCGCCGGTATCTACGAGCAGTACTTC
CASTQTSTATSAGIYEQYF
>few|TRBV29-1|TRBJ2-7|-
TGCAGCGCGGGACAATCCTACGAGCAGTACTTC
CSAGQSYEQYF
>-|TRBV28|TRBJ1-2|-
TGTGCCAGCAGTTATAGGGGGGGTCGGTATGGCTACACCTTC
CASSYRGGRYGYTF
>few|TRBV5-1|TRBJ2-3|TRBD1
TGCGCCAGCAGCCCCGGGACAGGGGCCCGCACAGATACGCAGTATTTT
CASSPGTGARTDTQYF
>few|TRBV4-1|TRBJ2-7|TRBD2
TGCGCCAGCAGCCAAGATGGGCTAGCGGGAGAGGTTTACGAGCAGTACTTC
CASSQDGLAGEVYEQYF
>-|TRBV7-8|TRBJ2-5|-
TGTGCCAGCAGCCCGAGGGCCGGAGAGACCCAGTACTTC
CASSPRAGETQYF
>few|TRBV28|TRBJ1-1|TRBD1
TGTGCCAGCAGTTTTAGGGGGCTGAACACTGAAGCTTTCTTT
CASSFRGLNTEAFF
>-|TRBV27|TRBJ2-7|-
TGTGCCAGCAGTTCCCCCACAGCCGAGCAGTACTTC
CASSSPTAEQYF
>many|TRBV5-1|TRBJ2-7|TRBD1
TGCGCCAGCAGCCTCGCACGACAGGGAAACACCTACGAGCAGTACTTC
CASSLARQGNTYEQYF
>-|TRBV24-1|TRBJ2-5|-
TGTGCCACCAGTGATAGGGAGACCCAGTACTTC
CATSDRETQYF
>few|TRBV7-9|TRBJ1-2|TRBD1
TGTGCCAGCAGTCAAACAGGGGATGGCTACACCTTC
CASSQTGDGYTF
>once|TRBV12-3/TRBV12-4|TRBJ2-3|TRBD1
TGTGCCAGCAGTACTCGGACAGGGGGCGCAGATACGCAGTATTTT
CASSTRTGGADTQYF
>once|TRBV3-1|TRBJ1-6|-
TGTGCCAGCAGCCGACCGGGGGAGAATTCACCCCTCCACTTT
CASSRPGENSPLHF
>few|TRBV2|TRBJ2-5|-
TGTGCCAGCAGTGAAAGGTCGGGAGAGACCCAGTACTTC
CASSERSGETQYF
>-|TRBV29-1|TRBJ1-5|-
TGCAGCGTAGGACAGAATAGCAATCAGCCCCAGCATTTT
CSVGQNSNQPQHF
>few|TRBV27|TRBJ2-1|TRBD1
TGTGCCAGCAGTTCCCAGGGGGCGAAGCAGTTCTTC
CASSSQGAKQFF
>-|TRBV12-3/TRBV12-4|TRBJ1-2|-
TGTGCCAGCAGTTCCCGGGGCTACACCTTC
CASSSRGYTF
>-|TRBV24-1|TRBJ2-2|TRBD1
TGTGCCACCAGTGGACCCAGCCGGACAGGGGGCGTTGGCACCGGGGAGCTGTTTTTT
CATSGPSRTGGVGTGELFF
>few|TRBV18|TRBJ2-7|-
TGTGCCAGCTCAGCAAGGTCCAGCTCCTACGAGCAGTACTTC
CASSARSSSYEQYF
>-|TRBV6-5|TRBJ1-2|-
TGTGCCAGCAGGGAGAGGGGGAACTATGGCTACACCTTC
CASRERGNYGYTF
>few|TRBV7-9|TRBJ1-1|-
TGTGCCAGCAGCTTAGTTCCAGGGTGGGACACTGAAGCTTTCTTT
CASSLVPGWDTEAFF
>-|TRBV7-2|TRBJ2-7|TRBD1
TGTGCCAGCAGCTTACGTTACGGGACAGGAGCCTCCTACGAGCAGTACTTC
CASSLRYGTGASYEQYF
>few|TRBV7-2|TRBJ2-7|TRBD1
TGTGCCAGCAGCCAGCGACAGGGGCGCTACGAGCAGTACTTC
CASSQRQGRYEQYF